The 18 T cell receptor beta chains reported below all come from one sample, sequenced in a study of blood T cell repertoires in COVID-19. Data came from immunoSEQ multiplex PCR; TCRdb stores just in-frame clones and leaves some out. The data hold around 320,000 clones, with around 89% observed a single time. Sequencing was carried out using PBMCs or T cells enriched from blood (not recorded which). The receptors originated from a woman younger than 30 with acute COVID-19.

V gene TRBV5-4 combines with J gene TRBJ2-2, with TRBD2 matching 8 bases. V lost 3 bases, J lost 1 base, and 5 bases stayed unmatched. There are 16 residues in the CDR3. Germline CDR1 and CDR2: SGHNT and YYREEE (reference sequence). CDR3 coding DNA: TGTGCCAGCAGCTCCAGGGCGGGAGGGAACACCGGGGAGCTGTTTTTT. Amino acid sequence: CASSSRAGGNTGELFF.

The J gene is TRBJ1-4, the V gene TRBV5-1; a possible D gene is TRBD1 (5 bases). The CDR3 totals 13 residues. Trimming stripped 5 bases from V and 3 bases from J, with 8 bases between. The germline V gene has CDR1 SGHRS and CDR2 YFSETQ. CDR3 in amino acids: CASRPTANEKLFF. In DNA form, the CDR3 reads TGCGCCAGCAGGCCGACAGCTAATGAAAAACTGTTTTTT.

This chain links TRBV27 with TRBJ1-5; D is unclear. The CDR3 totals 12 residues. CDR1 and CDR2 from the germline V gene are MNHEY and SMNVEV (reference sequence). V lost 6 bases, J lost 6 bases, and 9 bases lay in between. The CDR3: CASRKSGQPQHF. The CDR3 bases are TGTGCCAGCAGGAAATCGGGTCAGCCCCAGCATTTT.

V is TRBV27 and J is TRBJ2-3; the D is unclear. The CDR3 sequence is 13 residues long. The germline CDR1 and CDR2 sequences are MNHEY and SMNVEV (reference sequence). V shed 6 bases and J shed 0 bases, with 7 bases lying between them. The CDR3 region has the DNA TGTGCCAGCAGCCCCTTTAGCACAGATACGCAGTATTTT. Amino acid sequence: CASSPFSTDTQYF.

The chain employs TRBV9 and TRBJ1-1; D not resolved. V was cut by 0 bases and J by 5 bases, with 8 bases left in between. The V gene's germline CDR1 is SGDLS and CDR2 YYNGEE. The CDR3 covers 13 residues. For the CDR3, the DNA is TGTGCCAGCAGCGTAGCCCGGGGAACTGAAGCTTTCTTT. Encoded protein: CASSVARGTEAFF.

The chain joins TRBV28 to TRBJ2-7; 7 nucleotides agree with TRBD1. This CDR3 has 15 residues. The junction had 12 bases not matched to a gene; V was cut back by 3 bases and J by 7 bases. Germline CDR1 is MDHEN and CDR2 is SYDVKM. The CDR3 DNA is TGTGCCAGCAGTTTTTGGCAGGGGGTAGTACGGGAGCAGTACTTC. Protein product: CASSFWQGVVREQYF. Using reference TRBV28 and TRBJ2-7 for the parts outside the CDR3, the full variable domain is DVKVTQSSRYLVKRTGEKVFLECVQDMDHENMFWYRQDPGLGLRLIYFSYDVKMKEKGDIPEGYSVSREKKERFSLILESASTNQTSMYLCASSFWQGVVREQYFGPGTRLTVT.

This clone was recorded once. This chain connects TRBV5-4 to TRBJ2-2; 9 bases are a match to TRBD2. Trimming at V came to 3 bases and at J to 0 bases, leaving 3 bases not matched to a gene. The CDR3 length is 16 residues. Germline CDR1 and CDR2: SGHNT and YYREEE (reference sequence). CDR3 in amino acids: CASSSGLATNTGELFF. The CDR3 nucleotides are TGTGCCAGCAGCTCAGGACTAGCGACGAACACCGGGGAGCTGTTTTTT. The whole variable domain, filled in from reference TRBV5-4 and TRBJ2-2, reads ETGVTQSPTHLIKTRGQQVTLRCSSQSGHNTVSWYQQALGQGPQFIFQYYREEENGRGNFPPRFSGLQFPNYSSELNVNALELDDSALYLCASSSGLATNTGELFFGEGSRLTVL.

This clone appeared a few times. The chain carries TRBV28 and TRBJ2-3, with TRBD2 matching 7 bases. This CDR3 comprises 15 residues. The germline V gene encodes CDR1 MDHEN and CDR2 SYDVKM. J lost 0 bases, V lost 10 bases, and 10 bases had no gene match. The CDR3 sequence is CATKRGDTSTDTQYF. DNA for the CDR3: TGTGCCACGAAACGGGGGGATACCAGCACAGATACGCAGTATTTT.

In nucleotides, the CDR3 is TGTGCCAGCAGTTTATCCGTCGGAGGTCAGCCCCAGCATTTT. Its protein is CASSLSVGGQPQHF. The chain combines TRBV28 with TRBJ1-5; D is unresolved. The CDR3 sequence is 14 residues long. V lost 1 base and J lost 6, with 10 bases in between. Germline V gene lookup returns CDR1 MDHEN and CDR2 SYDVKM.

Comments on this clone: This specimen includes other DNA sequences encoding the same CDR3. This chain connects TRBV9 to TRBJ2-5; the match to TRBD2 covers 10 bases. The CDR3 consists of 15 residues. The germline V gene encodes CDR1 SGDLS and CDR2 YYNGEE. J lost 5 bases, V lost 3 bases, and 7 bases had no gene match. CDR3 protein: CASSGASGSGETQYF. DNA for the CDR3: TGTGCCAGCAGCGGGGCTAGCGGGAGTGGGGAGACCCAGTACTTC.

V and J are TRBV3-1 (or the pseudogene TRBV3-2) and TRBJ2-1; 10 bases align to TRBD2. Looked up from germline, CDR1 is LGHDT and CDR2 is YNNKEL (reference sequence). V gave up 3 bases and J gave up 0 bases; unmatched junction bases: 2. This CDR3 is built from 16 residues. For the CDR3, the DNA is TGTGCCAGCAGCCACGCTAGCGGGGGCTCCTACAATGAGCAGTTCTTC. Translated: CASSHASGGSYNEQFF.

This clone was seen a handful of times. The chain has TRBV7-3 and TRBJ1-2; D is unresolved. Germline V gene data show CDR1 as SGHTA and CDR2 as FQGTGA. V lost 8 bases and J lost 8, with 15 bases in between. This CDR3 has 12 amino acids. CDR3 sequence: CASGGRARGYTF. CDR3 coding DNA: TGTGCCAGCGGTGGGAGGGCAAGAGGCTACACCTTC.

J is TRBJ1-2 and V is TRBV11-2, with 8 bases matching TRBD1. This CDR3 has 17 amino acids. Trimming cost V 1 base and J 10 bases; bases outside gene matches: 17. CDR1 and CDR2 (germline): SGHAT, FQNNGV. In nucleotides, the CDR3 is TGTGCCAGCAGCTTAGCGTGGGGGGACAGGAGAAAATTTGTCTACACCTTC. Translation: CASSLAWGDRRKFVYTF.

The chain has TRBV19 and TRBJ2-1; 7 bases map to TRBD1. CDR1 is LNHDA, CDR2 SQIVND, per germline (reference sequence). CDR3 length: 14 residues. V lost 1 base and J lost 3; bases outside the gene matches: 0. The CDR3 coding sequence is TGTGCCAGTAGTATAGGACAGGGCTACAATGAGCAGTTCTTC. This codes for CASSIGQGYNEQFF.

This clone was observed a handful of times. The V call is TRBV19, the J call TRBJ2-6; D is unclear. Germline V gene sequence: CDR1 LNHDA, CDR2 SQIVND (reference sequence). The CDR3 spans 17 residues. V lost 6 bases and J 2 bases, leaving 17 bases between the germline ends. The CDR3 loop reads CASSKSIHVPGANVLTF. The CDR3 nucleotides read TGTGCCAGTAGCAAGAGCATCCATGTTCCTGGGGCCAACGTCCTGACTTTC.

This chain links TRBV7-2 with TRBJ2-5, with D unresolved. Germline values: CDR1 SGHTA, CDR2 FQGNSA. Trimming cost V 1 base and J 0 bases, with 9 bases left between them. The CDR3 spans 15 residues. DNA of the CDR3: TGTGCCAGCAGCTTAGGCCGGGTGTACCAAGAGACCCAGTACTTC. Its protein product is CASSLGRVYQETQYF.

The chain employs TRBV7-3 and TRBJ1-1; TRBD1 might be the D (6 bases). This CDR3 is 15 amino acids long. CDR1 is SGHTA, CDR2 FQGTGA, per germline. The V and J ends lost 0 bases and 6 bases respectively, with 14 bases between them. CDR3 DNA: TGTGCCAGCAGCTTAACGCCAGGGGATAACGCTGAAGCTTTCTTT. It specifies CASSLTPGDNAEAFF.

The gene calls are TRBV2 and TRBJ2-7, with D possibly matching TRBD2 (5 bases). The ends were cut back, 2 bases at V and 0 bases at J, with 11 bases in the middle. The V gene's germline CDR1 is SNHLY and CDR2 FYNNEI. CDR3 size: 15 residues. CDR3: CASSERGSLSYEQYF. For the CDR3, the DNA is TGTGCCAGCAGTGAACGAGGGAGCCTCTCCTACGAGCAGTACTTC.